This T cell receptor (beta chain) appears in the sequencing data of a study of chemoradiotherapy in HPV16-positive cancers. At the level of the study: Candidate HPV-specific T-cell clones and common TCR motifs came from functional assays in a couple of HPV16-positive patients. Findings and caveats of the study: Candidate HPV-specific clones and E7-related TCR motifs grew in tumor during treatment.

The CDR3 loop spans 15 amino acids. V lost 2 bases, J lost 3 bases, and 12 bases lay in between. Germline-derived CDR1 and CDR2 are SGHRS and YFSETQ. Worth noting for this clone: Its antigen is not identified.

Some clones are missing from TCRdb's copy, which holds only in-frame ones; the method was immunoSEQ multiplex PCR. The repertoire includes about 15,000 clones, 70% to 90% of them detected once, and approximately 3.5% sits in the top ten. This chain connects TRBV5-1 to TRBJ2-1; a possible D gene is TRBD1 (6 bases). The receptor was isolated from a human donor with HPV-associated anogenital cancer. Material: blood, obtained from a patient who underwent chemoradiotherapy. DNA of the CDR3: TGCGCCAGCAGCTTAGGGGGAGTGGGCTACAATGAGCAGTTCTTC. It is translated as CASSLGGVGYNEQFF.